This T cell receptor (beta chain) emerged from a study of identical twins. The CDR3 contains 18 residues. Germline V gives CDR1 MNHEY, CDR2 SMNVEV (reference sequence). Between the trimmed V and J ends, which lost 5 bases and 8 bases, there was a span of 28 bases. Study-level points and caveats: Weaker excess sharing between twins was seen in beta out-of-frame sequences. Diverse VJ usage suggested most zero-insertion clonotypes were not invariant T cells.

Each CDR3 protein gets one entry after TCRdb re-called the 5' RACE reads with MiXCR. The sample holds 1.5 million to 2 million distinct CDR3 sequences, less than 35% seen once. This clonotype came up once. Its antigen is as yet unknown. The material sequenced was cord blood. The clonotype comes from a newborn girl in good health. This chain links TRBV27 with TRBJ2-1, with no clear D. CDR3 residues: CASSPRYHRTDEYDEQFF. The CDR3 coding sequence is TGTGCCAGCAGTCCCCGATACCACCGGACGGATGAATACGATGAGCAGTTCTTC.